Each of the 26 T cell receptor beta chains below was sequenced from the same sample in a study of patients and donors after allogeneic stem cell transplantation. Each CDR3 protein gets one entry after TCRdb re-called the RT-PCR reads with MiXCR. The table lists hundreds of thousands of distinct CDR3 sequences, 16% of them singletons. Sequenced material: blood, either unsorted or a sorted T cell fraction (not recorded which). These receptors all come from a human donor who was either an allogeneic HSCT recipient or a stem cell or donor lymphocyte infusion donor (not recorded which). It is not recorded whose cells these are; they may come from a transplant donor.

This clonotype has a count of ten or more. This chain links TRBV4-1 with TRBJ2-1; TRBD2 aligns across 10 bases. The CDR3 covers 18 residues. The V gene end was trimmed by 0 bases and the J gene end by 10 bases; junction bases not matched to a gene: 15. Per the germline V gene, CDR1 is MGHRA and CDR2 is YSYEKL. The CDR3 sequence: CASSQDFPPSGRAREQFF. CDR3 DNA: TGCGCCAGCAGCCAAGATTTCCCCCCAAGCGGGAGGGCCCGGGAGCAGTTCTTC.

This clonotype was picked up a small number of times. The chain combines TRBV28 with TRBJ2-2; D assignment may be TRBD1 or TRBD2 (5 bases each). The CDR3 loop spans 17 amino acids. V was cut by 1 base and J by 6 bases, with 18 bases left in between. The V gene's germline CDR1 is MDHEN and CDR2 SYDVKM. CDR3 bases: TGTGCCAGCAGTTTATCGGGGACGGCGCTTGTGGCCGGGGAGCTGTTTTTT. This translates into CASSLSGTALVAGELFF. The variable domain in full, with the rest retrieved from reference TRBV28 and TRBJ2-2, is DVKVTQSSRYLVKRTGEKVFLECVQDMDHENMFWYRQDPGLGLRLIYFSYDVKMKEKGDIPEGYSVSREKKERFSLILESASTNQTSMYLCASSLSGTALVAGELFFGEGSRLTVL.

This CDR3 reads CASSSTTGPYTDTQYF. The CDR3 DNA follows: TGTGCCAGCAGTTCGACGACAGGGCCCTACACAGATACGCAGTATTTT. This sequence joins TRBV6-5 and TRBJ2-3; 7 positions match TRBD1. The V gene's germline CDR1 is MNHEY and CDR2 SVGAGI. The V gene end was trimmed by 4 bases and the J gene end by 2 bases; junction bases not matched to a gene: 9. This CDR3 contains 16 residues.

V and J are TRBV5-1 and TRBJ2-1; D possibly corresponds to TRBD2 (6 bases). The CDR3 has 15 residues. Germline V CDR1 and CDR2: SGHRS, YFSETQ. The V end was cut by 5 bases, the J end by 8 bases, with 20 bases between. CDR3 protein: CASRPQTRGNHEQFF. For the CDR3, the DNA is TGCGCCAGCAGACCACAAACCCGGGGGAACCATGAGCAGTTCTTC.

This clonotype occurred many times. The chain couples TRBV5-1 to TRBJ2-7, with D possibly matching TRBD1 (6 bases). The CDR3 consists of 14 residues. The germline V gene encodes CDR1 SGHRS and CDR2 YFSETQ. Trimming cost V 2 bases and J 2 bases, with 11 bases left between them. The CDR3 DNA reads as TGCGCCAGCAGCTTAGGGGACACCACCTACGAGCAGTACTTC. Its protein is CASSLGDTTYEQYF.

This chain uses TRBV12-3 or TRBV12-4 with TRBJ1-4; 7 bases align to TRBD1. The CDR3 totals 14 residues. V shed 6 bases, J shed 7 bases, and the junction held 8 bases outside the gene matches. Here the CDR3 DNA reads TGTGCCAGCAGGCCAACAGGGGCAACTGAAAAACTGTTTTTT. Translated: CASRPTGATEKLFF.

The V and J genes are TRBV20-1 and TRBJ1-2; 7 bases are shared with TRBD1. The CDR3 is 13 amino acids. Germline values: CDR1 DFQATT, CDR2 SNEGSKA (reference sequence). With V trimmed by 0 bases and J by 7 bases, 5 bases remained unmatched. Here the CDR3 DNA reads TGCAGTGCTAGAGATGGAGGGGGCCGTGGCTACACCTTC. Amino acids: CSARDGGGRGYTF.

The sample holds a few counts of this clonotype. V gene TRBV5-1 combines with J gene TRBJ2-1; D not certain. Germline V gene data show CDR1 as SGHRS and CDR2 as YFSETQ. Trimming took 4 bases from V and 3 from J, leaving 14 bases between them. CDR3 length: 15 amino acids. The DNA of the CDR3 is TGCGCCAGCAGCAGAGGCCTTGGCGGCTACAATGAGCAGTTCTTC. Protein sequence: CASSRGLGGYNEQFF. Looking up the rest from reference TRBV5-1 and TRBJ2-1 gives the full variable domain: KAGVTQTPRYLIKTRGQQVTLSCSPISGHRSVSWYQQTPGQGLQFLFEYFSETQRNKGNFPGRFSGRQFSNSRSEMNVSTLELGDSALYLCASSRGLGGYNEQFFGPGTRLTVL.

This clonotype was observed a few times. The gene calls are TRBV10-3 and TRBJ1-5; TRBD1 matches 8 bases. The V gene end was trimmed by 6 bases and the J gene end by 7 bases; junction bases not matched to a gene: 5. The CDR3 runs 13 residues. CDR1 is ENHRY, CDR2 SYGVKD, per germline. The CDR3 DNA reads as TGTGCCATCAGGGGACAGGCAGGACAGCCCCAGCATTTT. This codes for CAIRGQAGQPQHF.

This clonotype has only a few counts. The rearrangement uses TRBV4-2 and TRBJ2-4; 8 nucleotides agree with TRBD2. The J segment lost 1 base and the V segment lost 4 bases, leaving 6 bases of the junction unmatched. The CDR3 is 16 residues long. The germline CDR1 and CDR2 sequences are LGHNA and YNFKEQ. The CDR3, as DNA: TGTGCCAGCAGCCCCAGCGGGGGCGAGGCCAAAAACATTCAGTACTTC. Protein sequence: CASSPSGGEAKNIQYF.

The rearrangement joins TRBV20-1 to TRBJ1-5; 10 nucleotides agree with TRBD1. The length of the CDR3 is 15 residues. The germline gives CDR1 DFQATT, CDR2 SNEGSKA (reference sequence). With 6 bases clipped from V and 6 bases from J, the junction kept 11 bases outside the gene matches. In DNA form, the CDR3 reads TGCAGTGCCCTGAGCCGGACAGGGGGTATTCAGCCCCAGCATTTT. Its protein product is CSALSRTGGIQPQHF.

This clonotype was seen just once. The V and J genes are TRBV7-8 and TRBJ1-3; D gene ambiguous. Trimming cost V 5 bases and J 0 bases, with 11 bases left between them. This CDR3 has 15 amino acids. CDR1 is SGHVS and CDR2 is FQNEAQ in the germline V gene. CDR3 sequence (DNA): TGTGCCAGCAGCCAGACGGACTCCTCTGGAAACACCATATATTTT. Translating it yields CASSQTDSSGNTIYF.

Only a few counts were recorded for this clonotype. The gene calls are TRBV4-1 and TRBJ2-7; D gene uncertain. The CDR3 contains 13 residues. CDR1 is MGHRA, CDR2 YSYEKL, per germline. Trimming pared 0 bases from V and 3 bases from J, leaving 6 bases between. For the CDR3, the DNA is TGCGCCAGCAGCCAAGAGTCATACTACGAGCAGTACTTC. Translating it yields CASSQESYYEQYF.

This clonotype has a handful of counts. This chain's CDR3 is CSALHRETGELFF. In DNA form, the CDR3 reads TGCAGCGCCCTGCACAGGGAAACCGGGGAGCTGTTTTTT. The gene calls are TRBV20-1 and TRBJ2-2; D might be TRBD1 (6 bases). CDR1 and CDR2 (germline): DFQATT, SNEGSKA (reference sequence). There are 13 residues in the CDR3.

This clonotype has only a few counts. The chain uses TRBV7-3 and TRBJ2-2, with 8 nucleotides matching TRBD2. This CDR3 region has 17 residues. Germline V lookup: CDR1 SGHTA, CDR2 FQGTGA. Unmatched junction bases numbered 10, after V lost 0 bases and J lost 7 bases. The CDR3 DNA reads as TGTGCCAGCAGCTTAACGTCCGGGAGGGCCGATTTCGGGGAGCTGTTTTTT. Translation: CASSLTSGRADFGELFF. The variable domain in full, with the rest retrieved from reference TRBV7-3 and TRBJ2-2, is GAGVSQTPSNKVTEKGKYVELRCDPISGHTALYWYRQSLGQGPEFLIYFQGTGAADDSGLPNDRFFAVRPEGSVSTLKIQRTERGDSAVYLCASSLTSGRADFGELFFGEGSRLTVL.

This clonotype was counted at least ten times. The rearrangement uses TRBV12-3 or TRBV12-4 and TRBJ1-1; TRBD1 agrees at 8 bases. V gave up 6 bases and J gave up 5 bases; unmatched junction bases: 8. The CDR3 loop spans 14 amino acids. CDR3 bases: TGTGCCAGCAGCCTCGACAGGGGAGGAACTGAAGCTTTCTTT. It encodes CASSLDRGGTEAFF.

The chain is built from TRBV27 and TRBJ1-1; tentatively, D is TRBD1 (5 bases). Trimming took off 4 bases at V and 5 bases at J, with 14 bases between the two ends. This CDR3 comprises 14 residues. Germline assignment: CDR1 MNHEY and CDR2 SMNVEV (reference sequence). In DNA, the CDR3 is TGTGCCAGCAGTTCCTCCCAGGGAGGTACTGAAGCTTTCTTT. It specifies CASSSSQGGTEAFF.

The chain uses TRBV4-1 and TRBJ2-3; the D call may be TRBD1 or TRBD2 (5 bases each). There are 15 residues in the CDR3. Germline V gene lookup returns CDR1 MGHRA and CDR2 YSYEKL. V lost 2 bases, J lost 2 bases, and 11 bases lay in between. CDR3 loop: CASSQPGRFTDTQYF. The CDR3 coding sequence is TGCGCCAGCAGCCAACCGGGACGGTTCACAGATACGCAGTATTTT.

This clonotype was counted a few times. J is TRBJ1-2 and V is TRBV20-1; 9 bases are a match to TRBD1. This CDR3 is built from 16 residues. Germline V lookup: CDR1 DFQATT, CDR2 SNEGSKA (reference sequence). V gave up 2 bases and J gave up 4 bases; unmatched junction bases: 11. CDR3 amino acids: CSARSRDRDIVYGYTF. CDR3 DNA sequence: TGCAGTGCTAGAAGCCGGGACAGGGACATCGTCTATGGCTACACCTTC.

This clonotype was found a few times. The CDR3 protein is CASSQEFGQGRTGELFF. For the CDR3, the DNA is TGCGCCAGCAGCCAAGAATTCGGGCAGGGCCGAACCGGGGAGCTGTTTTTT. The chain joins TRBV4-3 to TRBJ2-2; possibly TRBD1 for D (5 bases). With 0 bases removed from V and 5 bases from J, the gap between germline ends came to 16 bases. Germline V gives CDR1 LGHNA, CDR2 YSLEER. The CDR3 has 17 residues.

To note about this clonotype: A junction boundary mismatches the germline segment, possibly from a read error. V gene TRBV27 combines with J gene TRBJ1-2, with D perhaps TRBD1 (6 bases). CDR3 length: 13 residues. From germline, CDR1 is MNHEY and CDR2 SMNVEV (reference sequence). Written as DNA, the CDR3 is TGTGCCAGCAGTTCGATTCTTACAGGGATTTCGTACTTC. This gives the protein CASSSILTGISYF.

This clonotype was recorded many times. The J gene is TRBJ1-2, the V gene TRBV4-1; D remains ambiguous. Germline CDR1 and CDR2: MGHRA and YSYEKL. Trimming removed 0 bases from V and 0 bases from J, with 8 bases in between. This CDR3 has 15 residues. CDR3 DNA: TGCGCCAGCAGCCAAGAGAGGGATACTAACTATGGCTACACCTTC. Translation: CASSQERDTNYGYTF.

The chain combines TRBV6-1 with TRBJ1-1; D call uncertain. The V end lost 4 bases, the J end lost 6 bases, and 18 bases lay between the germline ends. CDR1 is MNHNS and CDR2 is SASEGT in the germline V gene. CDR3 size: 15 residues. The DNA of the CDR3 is TGTGCCAGCAGTGTTGGAGGCTCAACAATCGCTGAAGCTTTCTTT. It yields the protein CASSVGGSTIAEAFF.

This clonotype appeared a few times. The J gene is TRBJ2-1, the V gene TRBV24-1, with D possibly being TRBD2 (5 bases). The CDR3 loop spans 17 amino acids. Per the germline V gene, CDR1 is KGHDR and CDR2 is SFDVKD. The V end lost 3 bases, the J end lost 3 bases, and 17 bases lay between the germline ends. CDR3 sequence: CATSDPLRAENYNEQFF. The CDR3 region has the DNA TGTGCCACCAGTGATCCCCTGAGAGCGGAGAACTACAATGAGCAGTTCTTC.

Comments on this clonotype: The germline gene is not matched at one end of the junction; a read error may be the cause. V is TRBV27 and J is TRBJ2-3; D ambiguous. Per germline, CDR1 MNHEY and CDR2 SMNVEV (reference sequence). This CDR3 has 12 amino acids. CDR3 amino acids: CASSLRNLPLIF. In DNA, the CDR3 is TGTGCCAGCAGTTTACGGAACCTCCCACTGATCTTT.

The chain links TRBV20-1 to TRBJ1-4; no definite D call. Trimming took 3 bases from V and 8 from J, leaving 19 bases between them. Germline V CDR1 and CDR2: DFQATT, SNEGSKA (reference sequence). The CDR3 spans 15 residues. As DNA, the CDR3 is TGCAGTGCTAGTAAGGAGGGCCCCGGAGGGGAAAAACTGTTTTTT. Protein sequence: CSASKEGPGGEKLFF.